This T cell receptor (beta chain) came from a study of blood T cells in healthy people across ages. The study, taken as a whole, reports: Strong correlation was found linking TCR beta diversity to naive T cell percentage.

Donors gave 8.5 to 10 milliliters of peripheral blood apiece. They isolated at least 6 million PBMCs from each sample. This CDR3 has 17 amino acids. The V end was cut by 1 base, the J end by 5 bases, with 20 bases between. Germline-derived CDR1 and CDR2 are DFQATT and SNEGSKA (reference sequence). For the second PCR, which ran for roughly 7 to 11 cycles, a sample-barcoded 5' primer and a J-beta primer mix were used. Each of the cDNA molecules was tagged by a template-switch adaptor with 12 random nucleotides. One entry per CDR3 protein, called by TCRdb with MiXCR from the 5' RACE reads. The sample holds fewer than 800,000 distinct CDR3 sequences, around 21% seen once. Details on this clonotype: Antigen: not known.

The clonotype was recovered from a man between 70 and 80 years old in good health. Sequences were obtained from blood. The chain couples TRBV20-1 to TRBJ2-2; possible D gene TRBD2, 5 bases. The CDR3 protein is CSARVGSPRRTTGELFF. The CDR3 DNA follows: TGCAGTGCTAGAGTGGGGTCCCCGAGGAGGACGACCGGGGAGCTGTTTTTT.